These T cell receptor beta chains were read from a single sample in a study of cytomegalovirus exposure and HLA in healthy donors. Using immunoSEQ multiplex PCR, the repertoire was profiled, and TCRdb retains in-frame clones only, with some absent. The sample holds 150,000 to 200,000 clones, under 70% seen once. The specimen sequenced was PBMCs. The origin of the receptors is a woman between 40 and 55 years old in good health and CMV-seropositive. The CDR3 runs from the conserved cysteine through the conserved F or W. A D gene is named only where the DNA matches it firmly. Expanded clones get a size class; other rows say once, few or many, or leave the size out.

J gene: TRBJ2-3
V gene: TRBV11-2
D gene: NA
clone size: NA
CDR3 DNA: TGTGCCAGCAGCTTAGGTCGGCCGACAGCTAGCACAGATACGCAGTATTTT
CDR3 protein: CASSLGRPTASTDTQYF

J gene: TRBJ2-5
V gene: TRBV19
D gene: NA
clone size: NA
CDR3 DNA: TGTGCCAGTAGTATCGAGGGTCGGCAAGAGACCCAGTACTTC
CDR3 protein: CASSIEGRQETQYF

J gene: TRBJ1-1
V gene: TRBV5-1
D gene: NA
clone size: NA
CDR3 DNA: TGCGCCAGCAGCTTGAGAGGGAGGGGCACTGAAGCTTTCTTT
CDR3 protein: CASSLRGRGTEAFF

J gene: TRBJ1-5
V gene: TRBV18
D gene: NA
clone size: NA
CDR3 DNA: TGTGCCAGCTCACCACCGACAGCCCCCCAGCCCCAGCATTTT
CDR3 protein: CASSPPTAPQPQHF

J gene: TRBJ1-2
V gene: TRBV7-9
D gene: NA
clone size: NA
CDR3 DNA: TGTGCCAGCAGCTTTTCGAGGAATGGCTACACCTTC
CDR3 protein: CASSFSRNGYTF

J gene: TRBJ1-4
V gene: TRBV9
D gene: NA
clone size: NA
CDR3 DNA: TGTGCCAGCAGCGTAGGCCCGGGGGATAATGAAAAACTGTTTTTT
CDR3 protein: CASSVGPGDNEKLFF

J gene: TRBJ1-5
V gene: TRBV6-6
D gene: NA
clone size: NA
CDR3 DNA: TGTGCCAGCAGTTACGGTATCGGTGGGCGTCAGCCCCAGCATTTT
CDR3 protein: CASSYGIGGRQPQHF

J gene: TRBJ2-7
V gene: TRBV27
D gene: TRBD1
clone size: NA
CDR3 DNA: TGTGCCAGCAGGCGGACAGGGGGAAACGAGCAGTACTTC
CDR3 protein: CASRRTGGNEQYF

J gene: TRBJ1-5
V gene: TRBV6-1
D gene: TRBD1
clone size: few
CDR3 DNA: TGTGCCAGCGGGACAGGGATGGGCAATCAGCCCCAGCATTTT
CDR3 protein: CASGTGMGNQPQHF

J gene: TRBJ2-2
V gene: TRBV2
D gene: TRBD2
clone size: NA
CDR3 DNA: TGTGCCAGCAGCTATTCTAGCGGGAGATACACCGGGGAGCTGTTTTTT
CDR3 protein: CASSYSSGRYTGELFF

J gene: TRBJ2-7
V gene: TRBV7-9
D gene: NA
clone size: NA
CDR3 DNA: TGTTCCAGCAGCTTAGGCGGGTCCGAGCAGTACTTC
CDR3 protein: CSSSLGGSEQYF

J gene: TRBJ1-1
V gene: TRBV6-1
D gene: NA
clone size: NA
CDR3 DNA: TGTGCCAGCAGGGAGGACGGGGACACTGAAGCTTTCTTT
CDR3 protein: CASREDGDTEAFF

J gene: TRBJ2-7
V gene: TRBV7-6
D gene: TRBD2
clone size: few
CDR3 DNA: TGTGCCAGCAGCAGCGGGGGCGGATACGAGCAGTACTTC
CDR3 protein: CASSSGGGYEQYF

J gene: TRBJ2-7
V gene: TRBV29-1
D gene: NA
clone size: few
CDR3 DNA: TGCAGCGTTGGCCGGAGCAATGTGGAGCAGTACTTC
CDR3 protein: CSVGRSNVEQYF

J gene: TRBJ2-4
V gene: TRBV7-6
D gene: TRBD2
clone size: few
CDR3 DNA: TGTGCCAGCAGCTTGAGCCCCCTTGGCGGGAGAAACCAAAACATTCAGTACTTC
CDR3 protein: CASSLSPLGGRNQNIQYF

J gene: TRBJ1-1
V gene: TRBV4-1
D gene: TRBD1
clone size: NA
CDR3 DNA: TGCGCCAGCAGCCAAACCCCGGGACAGGGAGGAACTGAAGCTTTCTTT
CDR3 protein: CASSQTPGQGGTEAFF

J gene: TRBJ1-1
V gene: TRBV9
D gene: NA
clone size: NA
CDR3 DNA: TGTGCCAGCAGCGTAGAGGATGGGTTCCTGGGCGAGGAAGCTTTCTTT
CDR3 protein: CASSVEDGFLGEEAFF

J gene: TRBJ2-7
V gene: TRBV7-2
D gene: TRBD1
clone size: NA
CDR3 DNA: TGTGCCAGCAGCTACGACAGGGGGTACGAGCAGTACTTC
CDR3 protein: CASSYDRGYEQYF

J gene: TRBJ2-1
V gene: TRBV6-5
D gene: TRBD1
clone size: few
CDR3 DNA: TGTGCCAGCACGCCGACAGGGCCCAATGAGCAGTTCTTC
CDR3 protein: CASTPTGPNEQFF

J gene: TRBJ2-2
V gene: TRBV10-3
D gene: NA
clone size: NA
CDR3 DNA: TGTGCCATCAGTGAGTCGGGAGATTCACTCACCGGGGAGCTGTTTTTT
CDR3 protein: CAISESGDSLTGELFF

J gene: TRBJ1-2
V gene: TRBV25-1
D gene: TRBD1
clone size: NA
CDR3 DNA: TGTGCCAGCAGTGAATCACTAGGGGGCGGCTTCTATGGCTACACCTTC
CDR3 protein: CASSESLGGGFYGYTF

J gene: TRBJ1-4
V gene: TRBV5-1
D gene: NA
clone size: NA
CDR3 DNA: TGCGCCAGCAGCTTAAGGCTGGGTCTGGCAGGGCGTCTCGGAGATAATGAAAAACTGTTTTTT
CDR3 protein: CASSLRLGLAGRLGDNEKLFF

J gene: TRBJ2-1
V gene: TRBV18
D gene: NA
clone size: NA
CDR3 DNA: TGTGCCAGCTCAAACGCAGAGGACAATGAGCAGTTCTTC
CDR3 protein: CASSNAEDNEQFF

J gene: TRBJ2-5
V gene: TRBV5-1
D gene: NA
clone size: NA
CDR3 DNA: TGCGCCAGCAGCTTGACAGACCAAGAGACCCAGTACTTC
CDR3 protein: CASSLTDQETQYF

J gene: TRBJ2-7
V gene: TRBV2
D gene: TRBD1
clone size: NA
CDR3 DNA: TGTGCCAGCAGGGCGACAGGGGGCGTTTCCTACGAGCAGTACTTC
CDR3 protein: CASRATGGVSYEQYF

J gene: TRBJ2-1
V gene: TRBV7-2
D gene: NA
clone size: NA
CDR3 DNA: TGTGCCAGCAGCTTAGGGGGCCCCAACTACAATGAGCAGTTCTTC
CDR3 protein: CASSLGGPNYNEQFF

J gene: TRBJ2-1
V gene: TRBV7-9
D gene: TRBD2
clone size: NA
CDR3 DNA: TGTGCCAGCAGCGCTACCGGGACTAGCGAGCAGTTCTTC
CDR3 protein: CASSATGTSEQFF

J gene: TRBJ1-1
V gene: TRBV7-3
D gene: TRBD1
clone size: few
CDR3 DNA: TGTGCCAGCAGGAAGGGACAGCAGAACACTGAAGCTTTCTTT
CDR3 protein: CASRKGQQNTEAFF

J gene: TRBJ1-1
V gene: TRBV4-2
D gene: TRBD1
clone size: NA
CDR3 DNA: TGTGCCAGCAGCCAAAAAACCGGGACAGGGGGCACTGAAGCTTTCTTT
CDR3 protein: CASSQKTGTGGTEAFF

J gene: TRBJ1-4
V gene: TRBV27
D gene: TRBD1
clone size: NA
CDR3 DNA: TGTGCCAGCAGTTCCACAGGGGCCGGGGAAAAACTGTTTTTT
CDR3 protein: CASSSTGAGEKLFF

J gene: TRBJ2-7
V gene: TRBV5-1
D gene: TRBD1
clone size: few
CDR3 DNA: TGCGCCAGCAGCCCGGGGGACAGGGGTTACTACGAGCAGTACTTC
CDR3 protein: CASSPGDRGYYEQYF

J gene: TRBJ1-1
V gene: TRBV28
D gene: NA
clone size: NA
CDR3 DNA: TGTGCCAGCAGTTCGGGCCACGGGGGTAACACTGAAGCTTTCTTT
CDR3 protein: CASSSGHGGNTEAFF

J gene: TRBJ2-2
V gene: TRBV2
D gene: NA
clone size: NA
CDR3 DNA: TGTGCCAGCAGTGAGAGAAGTAGCCGAACGAACACCGGGGAGCTGTTTTTT
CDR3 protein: CASSERSSRTNTGELFF

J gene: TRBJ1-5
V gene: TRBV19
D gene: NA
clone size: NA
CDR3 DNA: TGTGCCAGTAGTATGAAAGGGGCCCTCGATCCCCAGCATTTT
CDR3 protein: CASSMKGALDPQHF

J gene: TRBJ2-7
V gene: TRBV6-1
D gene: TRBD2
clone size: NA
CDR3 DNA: TGTGCCAGCAGTGTAGCGGGCCTCTCCTACGAGCAGTACTTC
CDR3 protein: CASSVAGLSYEQYF

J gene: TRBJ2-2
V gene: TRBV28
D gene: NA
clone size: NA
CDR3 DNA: TGTGCCAGCAGTTCCCTAGGCGGGGAGCTGTTTTTT
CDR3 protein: CASSSLGGELFF

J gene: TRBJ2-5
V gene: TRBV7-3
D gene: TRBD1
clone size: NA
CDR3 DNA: TGTGCCAGCAGCTTAAGCCCGACAGGGGTCCAAGAGACCCAGTACTTC
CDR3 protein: CASSLSPTGVQETQYF

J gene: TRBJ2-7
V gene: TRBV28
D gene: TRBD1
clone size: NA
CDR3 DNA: TGTGCCAGCAGTCCCCCCGGGACAGGCCTCGAGCAGTACTTC
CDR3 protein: CASSPPGTGLEQYF

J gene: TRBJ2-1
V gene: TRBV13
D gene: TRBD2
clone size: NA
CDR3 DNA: TGTGCCAGCAGCTCGACTAGCGGGACTTACAATGAGCAGTTCTTC
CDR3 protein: CASSSTSGTYNEQFF

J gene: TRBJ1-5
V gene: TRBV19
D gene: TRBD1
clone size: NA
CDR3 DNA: TGTGCCAGTAGTACCGGACAGGGTGAGGGCAATCAGCCCCAGCATTTT
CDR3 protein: CASSTGQGEGNQPQHF

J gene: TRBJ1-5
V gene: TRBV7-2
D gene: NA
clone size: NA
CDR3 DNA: TGTGCCAGCAGCCCAGCCCACGGGGGTACCAGCAATCAGCCCCAGAATTTT
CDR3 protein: CASSPAHGGTSNQPQNF

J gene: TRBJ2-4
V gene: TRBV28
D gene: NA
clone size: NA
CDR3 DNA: TGTGCCAGCAGTCTCCCCGACAGGGCCAAAAACATTCAGTACTTC
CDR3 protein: CASSLPDRAKNIQYF

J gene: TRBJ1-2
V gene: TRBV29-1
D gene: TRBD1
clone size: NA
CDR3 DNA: TGCAGCGTTGGGTCAGGGGGCGGTGGCTACACCTTC
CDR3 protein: CSVGSGGGGYTF

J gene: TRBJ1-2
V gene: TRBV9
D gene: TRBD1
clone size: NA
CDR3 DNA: TGTGCCAGCAGCGCAGCCAGGGACAGGGACCGTTCTAACTATGGCTACACCTTC
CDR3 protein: CASSAARDRDRSNYGYTF